The 32 T cell receptor beta chains reported below all come from one sample, sequenced in a study of T cell clonotyping in hematopoietic cell transplantation (TCRdb year 2021). The time point label of this sample denotes: recipient sample about 28 days before transplant, after cytoreduction. Preparation of the library involved the immunoSEQ multiplex PCR assay. This immuneACCESS table, as held by TCRdb, lists in-frame sequences with V and J called but not all clones. Of the missing ones, under half trace to an unresolved V gene in checked studies; the others have no known cause. Within this sample are approximately 5,000 clones, with around 30% of them counted one time only. The top ten hold about a sixth of the sample. Sequenced material: peripheral blood mononuclear cells, taken before stem cell transplant. These receptors were obtained from a man aged 45 to 65 with myelofibrosis. Some clones in this sample may be carry-over from other donors' samples.

The chain links TRBV5-6 to TRBJ2-7; weak D call: TRBD2 (6 bases). The V and J ends lost 4 bases and 4 bases respectively, with 9 bases between them. There are 12 residues in the CDR3. CDR1 and CDR2 from the germline V gene are SGHDT and YYEEEE. The CDR3 DNA follows: TGTGCCAGCAGCCCCGGAGGGTACGAGCAGTACTTC. Residues: CASSPGGYEQYF. Based on the CDR3 plus reference TRBV5-6 and TRBJ2-7, the full variable domain is DAGVTQSPTHLIKTRGQQVTLRCSPKSGHDTVSWYQQALGQGPQFIFQYYEEEERQRGNFPDRFSGHQFPNYSSELNVNALLLGDSALYLCASSPGGYEQYFGPGTRLTVT.

This rearrangement joins TRBV6-1 to TRBJ1-5; D ambiguous. V shed 5 bases and J shed 4 bases, with 3 bases lying between them. Germline values: CDR1 MNHNS, CDR2 SASEGT. This CDR3 has 11 amino acids. Here the CDR3 reads CASSTNQPQHF. Written as DNA, the CDR3 is TGTGCCAGCAGTACTAATCAGCCCCAGCATTTT.

The chain employs TRBV30 and TRBJ1-1, with 7 bases lining up with TRBD1. This CDR3 is 14 amino acids long. Looked up from germline, CDR1 is GTSNPN and CDR2 is SVGIG (reference sequence). V lost 0 bases, J lost 7 bases, and 8 bases stayed unmatched. For the CDR3, the DNA is TGTGCCTGGAGTGTGAGGACAGGAAATATTGAAGCTTTCTTT. This sequence encodes CAWSVRTGNIEAFF.

This chain links TRBV6-5 with TRBJ2-1; 8 bases line up with TRBD2. CDR1 and CDR2 (germline): MNHEY, SVGAGI. Germline trimming cut 8 bases from V and 4 bases from J; bases unmatched to any gene: 7. This CDR3 contains 14 residues. DNA of the CDR3: TGTGCCAGCCGAGGGGGGACTAGATACAATGAGCAGTTCTTC. Encoded protein: CASRGGTRYNEQFF.

This chain links TRBV30 with TRBJ2-7, with TRBD1 identical over 8 bases. The CDR3 runs to 14 residues. CDR1 and CDR2 from the germline V gene are GTSNPN and SVGIG (reference sequence). The J segment lost 4 bases and the V segment lost 4 bases, leaving 9 bases of the junction unmatched. CDR3 residues: CAWTVGTGKYEQYF. Here the CDR3 DNA reads TGTGCCTGGACGGTAGGGACAGGAAAGTACGAGCAGTACTTC. Together with reference TRBV30 and TRBJ2-7, the CDR3 gives the full variable domain: SQTIHQWPATLVQPVGSPLSLECTVEGTSNPNLYWYRQAAGRGLQLLFYSVGIGQISSEVPQNLSASRPQDRQFILSSKKLLLSDSGFYLCAWTVGTGKYEQYFGPGTRLTVT.

The chain is built from TRBV7-9 and TRBJ1-5, with D possibly being TRBD1 (5 bases). Trimming removed 1 base at V and 5 bases at J, with 12 bases between. The length of the CDR3 is 15 residues. The V gene's germline CDR1 is SEHNR and CDR2 FQNEAQ (reference sequence). This chain's CDR3 is CASSLGEGAHQPQHF. The CDR3 nucleotides are TGTGCCAGCAGCTTAGGTGAAGGGGCCCATCAGCCCCAGCATTTT.

This clone came up a few times. V gene TRBV6-5 combines with J gene TRBJ1-2; D uncertain. Germline CDR1 MNHEY, CDR2 SVGAGI. CDR3 length: 12 residues. Trimming stripped 5 bases from V and 7 bases from J, with 11 bases between. CDR3 amino acids: CASSTRFGGYTF. CDR3 coding DNA: TGTGCCAGCAGTACCAGGTTTGGTGGCTACACCTTC.

The chain uses TRBV2 and TRBJ1-5, with no clear D. Germline assignment: CDR1 SNHLY and CDR2 FYNNEI. The CDR3 contains 12 residues. The V end lost 1 base, the J end lost 9 bases, and 7 bases lay between the germline ends. CDR3 sequence: CASSEEARPQHF. The CDR3, as DNA: TGTGCCAGCAGTGAAGAGGCACGGCCCCAGCATTTT.

In its sample, this clone was seen a few times. The chain carries TRBV30 and TRBJ2-1; the D is unclear. Germline values: CDR1 GTSNPN, CDR2 SVGIG (reference sequence). Trimming left V 3 bases short and J 0 bases short, with 12 bases between. The CDR3 is 15 residues long. CDR3 in DNA: TGTGCCTGGAGCCCTGAGAGCCACTCCTACAATGAGCAGTTCTTC. Encoded protein: CAWSPESHSYNEQFF. Using reference TRBV30 and TRBJ2-1 for the parts outside the CDR3, the full variable domain is SQTIHQWPATLVQPVGSPLSLECTVEGTSNPNLYWYRQAAGRGLQLLFYSVGIGQISSEVPQNLSASRPQDRQFILSSKKLLLSDSGFYLCAWSPESHSYNEQFFGPGTRLTVL.

This rearrangement joins TRBV6-5 to TRBJ2-5; the D is unclear. The CDR3 totals 15 residues. The ends were cut back, 0 bases at V and 5 bases at J, with 13 bases in the middle. Germline V gene lookup returns CDR1 MNHEY and CDR2 SVGAGI. The CDR3 DNA reads TGTGCCAGCAGTTACTCGAACGGCCCTCGGGAGACCCAGTACTTC. Its protein product is CASSYSNGPRETQYF.

This clone was observed a few times. This rearrangement joins TRBV2 to TRBJ2-3; D is unclear. V lost 4 bases, J lost 2 bases, and 4 bases lay in between. The CDR3 has 12 amino acids. Germline V gene lookup returns CDR1 SNHLY and CDR2 FYNNEI. The chain's CDR3 is CASSVITDTQYF. CDR3 bases: TGTGCCAGCAGTGTAATCACAGATACGCAGTATTTT. The variable domain in full, with the rest retrieved from reference TRBV2 and TRBJ2-3, is EPEVTQTPSHQVTQMGQEVILRCVPISNHLYFYWYRQILGQKVEFLVSFYNNEISEKSEIFDDQFSVERPDGSNFTLKIRSTKLEDSAMYFCASSVITDTQYFGPGTRLTVL.

This clone has only a few counts. This rearrangement joins TRBV30 to TRBJ2-5, with 10 bases identical to TRBD1. After removal of 1 base from V and 4 bases from J, the junction contained 0 bases not matched to a gene. Germline CDR1 is GTSNPN and CDR2 is SVGIG (reference sequence). The CDR3 has 13 residues. CDR3: CAWSGDRGETQYF. The CDR3 nucleotides read TGTGCCTGGAGTGGGGACAGGGGAGAGACCCAGTACTTC.

V is TRBV30 and J is TRBJ1-6; perhaps TRBD1 as D (5 bases). Germline V lookup: CDR1 GTSNPN, CDR2 SVGIG (reference sequence). The ends were cut back, 7 bases at V and 6 bases at J, with 13 bases in the middle. This CDR3 comprises 13 residues. CDR3 bases: TGTGCCTCGAAGACAGCAGCTAATTCACCCCTCCACTTT. Its translation: CASKTAANSPLHF.

The chain recombines TRBV6-6 with TRBJ2-2; unclear D gene. With 5 bases removed from V and 7 bases from J, the gap between germline ends came to 8 bases. The CDR3 length is 12 residues. Germline V lookup: CDR1 MNHNY, CDR2 SVGAGI (reference sequence). CDR3 DNA sequence: TGTGCCAGCAGTCTTCTCTACGGGGAGCTGTTTTTT. This encodes CASSLLYGELFF.

This chain links TRBV29-1 with TRBJ2-3; D unclear. The germline gives CDR1 SQVTM, CDR2 ANQGSEA. This CDR3 has 10 amino acids. V dropped 5 bases and J dropped 2 bases, with 2 bases sitting between them. CDR3 sequence (DNA): TGCAGCGTTCTCACAGATACGCAGTATTTT. Residues: CSVLTDTQYF.

This clone was found a few times. The genes are TRBV2 and TRBJ1-2, with 7 bases that match TRBD1. Germline loops: CDR1 SNHLY, CDR2 FYNNEI. Trimming removed 7 bases from V and 2 bases from J; junction bases left unmatched: 1. CDR3 length: 12 amino acids. The CDR3: CASTTGNYGYTF. The CDR3 DNA reads TGTGCCAGCACGACAGGGAACTATGGCTACACCTTC. Using reference TRBV2 and TRBJ1-2 for the parts outside the CDR3, the full variable domain is EPEVTQTPSHQVTQMGQEVILRCVPISNHLYFYWYRQILGQKVEFLVSFYNNEISEKSEIFDDQFSVERPDGSNFTLKIRSTKLEDSAMYFCASTTGNYGYTFGSGTRLTVV.

This chain uses TRBV6-5 with TRBJ2-5; D might be TRBD1 or TRBD2, each matching 7 bases. The J call may be wrong; the DNA end is better matched by TRBJ2-7. The germline gives CDR1 MNHEY, CDR2 SVGAGI. The CDR3 is made up of 14 amino acids. The CDR3 protein is CASSRTGAGYEQYF. CDR3 DNA sequence: TGTGCCAGCAGTCGGACAGGAGCGGGGTACGAGCAGTACTTC.

The chain links TRBV30 to TRBJ1-2; D gene uncertain. Trimming cost V 4 bases and J 2 bases, with 8 bases left between them. Per germline, CDR1 GTSNPN and CDR2 SVGIG (reference sequence). The CDR3 sequence is 12 residues long. CDR3 loop: CAWIRGNYGYTF. The DNA of the CDR3 is TGTGCCTGGATCCGGGGAAACTATGGCTACACCTTC.

The CDR3 loop reads CASRGQGWYTEAFF. The CDR3 DNA is TGTGCCAGCAGAGGACAGGGTTGGTACACTGAAGCTTTCTTT. V gene TRBV6-5 combines with J gene TRBJ1-1, with TRBD1 identical over 8 bases. V lost 6 bases to trimming and J lost 3 bases; unmatched junction nucleotides: 6. This CDR3 contains 14 residues. Germline CDR1 reads MNHEY; CDR2 reads SVGAGI.

The chain is built from TRBV29-1 and TRBJ2-7; D ambiguous. CDR1 and CDR2 from the germline V gene are SQVTM and ANQGSEA. The CDR3 has 13 amino acids. The ends were cut back, 4 bases at V and 3 bases at J, with 13 bases in the middle. The CDR3 loop is CSVVIGSVYEQYF. CDR3 nucleotides: TGCAGCGTTGTCATTGGTTCCGTCTACGAGCAGTACTTC.

The V and J genes are TRBV6-1 and TRBJ1-5, with D possibly being TRBD1 (6 bases). The germline CDR1 and CDR2 sequences are MNHNS and SASEGT. This CDR3 comprises 12 residues. V lost 6 bases to trimming and J lost 7 bases, with 10 bases between them. Written as DNA, the CDR3 is TGTGCCAGCAGCTTAAGGGGGCAGCCCCAGCATTTT. Encoded protein: CASSLRGQPQHF.

The chain carries TRBV5-6 and TRBJ1-1; D possibly corresponds to TRBD1 (5 bases). V lost 4 bases and J 4 bases, leaving 20 bases between the germline ends. The CDR3 spans 16 residues. Germline assignment: CDR1 SGHDT and CDR2 YYEEEE. The CDR3 loop is CASSTPSQGGATEAFF. The CDR3 bases are TGTGCCAGCAGCACCCCCTCCCAGGGAGGGGCCACTGAAGCTTTCTTT.

The chain uses TRBV6-5 and TRBJ2-7; D gene uncertain. The CDR3 loop spans 14 amino acids. CDR1 is MNHEY, CDR2 SVGAGI, per germline. Trimming stripped 2 bases from V and 2 bases from J, with 10 bases between. In DNA, the CDR3 is TGTGCCAGCAGTTACGTGCCAAACACCTACGAGCAGTACTTC. Encoded protein: CASSYVPNTYEQYF.

A few counts support this clone. This sequence joins TRBV30 and TRBJ2-7; the D call may be TRBD1 or TRBD2 (5 bases each). The V and J ends lost 0 bases and 5 bases respectively, with 14 bases between them. Germline CDR1 reads GTSNPN; CDR2 reads SVGIG (reference sequence). The CDR3 is made up of 14 amino acids. For the CDR3, the DNA is TGTGCCTGGAGTGTAATTTGGGGGTCCGACGAGCAGTACTTC. Translation: CAWSVIWGSDEQYF.

This clone is deemed large. This sequence joins TRBV4-1 and TRBJ1-6, with TRBD1 matching 7 bases. Trimming cost V 3 bases and J 4 bases; bases outside gene matches: 3. Germline lookup yields CDR1 MGHRA and CDR2 YSYEKL. This CDR3 has 15 amino acids. The CDR3 nucleotides are TGCGCCAGCAGCCAGCCGGGACAGTATAATTCACCCCTCCACTTT. This sequence encodes CASSQPGQYNSPLHF.

V gene TRBV9 combines with J gene TRBJ1-5; no reliable D call. CDR1 and CDR2 (germline): SGDLS, YYNGEE. V shed 3 bases and J shed 5 bases, with 12 bases lying between them. The CDR3 spans 14 residues. The CDR3 DNA is TGTGCCAGCAGCGCAGAGGCAGGTTATCAGCCCCAGCATTTT. Translation: CASSAEAGYQPQHF.

This chain's CDR3 is CACREEGEAFF. CDR3 DNA: TGTGCCTGCCGGGAGGAGGGTGAAGCTTTCTTT. The chain has TRBV30 and TRBJ1-1; D is unresolved. The germline V and J ends were trimmed by 6 bases and 7 bases, with 12 bases remaining between them. Germline V gene sequence: CDR1 GTSNPN, CDR2 SVGIG (reference sequence). This CDR3 has 11 residues.

The rearrangement uses TRBV20-1 and TRBJ1-1; D gene unclear. Per germline, CDR1 DFQATT and CDR2 SNEGSKA (reference sequence). The CDR3 consists of 10 residues. CDR3 residues: CTMGYTEAFF. CDR3 DNA sequence: TGCACGATGGGATATACTGAAGCTTTCTTT.

J is TRBJ2-7 and V is TRBV6-5; D remains ambiguous. CDR1 is MNHEY, CDR2 SVGAGI, per germline. V dropped 1 base and J dropped 4 bases, with 14 bases sitting between them. The CDR3 is 15 amino acids. As DNA, the CDR3 is TGTGCCAGCAGTTACTTCCCCAGGAGAACTTACGAGCAGTACTTC. Translation gives CASSYFPRRTYEQYF.

The chain uses TRBV30 and TRBJ1-1; D is undetermined. CDR1 GTSNPN and CDR2 SVGIG come from the germline V gene (reference sequence). There are 12 residues in the CDR3. The V and J ends lost 0 bases and 6 bases respectively, with 8 bases between them. CDR3 DNA: TGTGCCTGGAGTGTAATGTCCCCTGAAGCTTTCTTT. Amino acid sequence: CAWSVMSPEAFF.

V gene TRBV29-1 combines with J gene TRBJ2-7, with TRBD1 identical over 7 bases. Looked up from germline, CDR1 is SQVTM and CDR2 is ANQGSEA. The V segment lost 8 bases and the J segment 2 bases; nucleotides outside the gene matches: 9. The CDR3 covers 13 residues. DNA for the CDR3: TGCAGCCCGCCGCCCGACAGGGCCTACGAGCAGTACTTC. Its translation is CSPPPDRAYEQYF.

This chain uses TRBV30 with TRBJ1-6; 8 nucleotides match TRBD1. The junction had 3 bases not matched to a gene; V was cut back by 3 bases and J by 5 bases. Germline loops: CDR1 GTSNPN, CDR2 SVGIG (reference sequence). The CDR3 contains 14 residues. The CDR3 spells CAWSSGQDNSPLHF. DNA of the CDR3: TGTGCCTGGAGCTCGGGACAGGATAATTCACCCCTCCACTTT.